The 2 T cell receptor beta chains listed next were all sequenced from one sample in a study of T cell responses to AZD1222 COVID-19 vaccine. The assay was immunoSEQ multiplex PCR, and TCRdb's table has in-frame clones only and misses some. The sample lists about 54,000 clones, around 90% occurring once. This specimen was peripheral blood, taken 28 days after the second AZD1222 dose. The receptor source for this set is an adult who received the AZD1222 COVID-19 vaccine.

The chain is built from TRBV2 and TRBJ1-5, with 7 bases fitting TRBD1. The J segment lost 3 bases and the V segment lost 6 bases, leaving 5 bases of the junction unmatched. Germline V gives CDR1 SNHLY, CDR2 FYNNEI. CDR3 length: 14 amino acids. CDR3 sequence reads: CASRRGQLNQPQHF. The CDR3 nucleotides read TGTGCCAGCAGGAGGGGACAGCTCAATCAGCCCCAGCATTTT. The variable domain in full, completed from reference TRBV2 and TRBJ1-5, reads EPEVTQTPSHQVTQMGQEVILRCVPISNHLYFYWYRQILGQKVEFLVSFYNNEISEKSEIFDDQFSVERPDGSNFTLKIRSTKLEDSAMYFCASRRGQLNQPQHFGDGTRLSIL.

The chain combines TRBV30 with TRBJ2-5; TRBD1 or TRBD2 may be the D gene (5 bases each). This CDR3 has 15 amino acids. The V gene lost 0 bases and the J gene lost 5 bases, with 16 bases spanning the gap. Germline V gene data show CDR1 as GTSNPN and CDR2 as SVGIG (reference sequence). CDR3 DNA: TGTGCCTGGAGTGTACCGAAGGGGCCGGGGGAGACCCAGTACTTC. This codes for CAWSVPKGPGETQYF.